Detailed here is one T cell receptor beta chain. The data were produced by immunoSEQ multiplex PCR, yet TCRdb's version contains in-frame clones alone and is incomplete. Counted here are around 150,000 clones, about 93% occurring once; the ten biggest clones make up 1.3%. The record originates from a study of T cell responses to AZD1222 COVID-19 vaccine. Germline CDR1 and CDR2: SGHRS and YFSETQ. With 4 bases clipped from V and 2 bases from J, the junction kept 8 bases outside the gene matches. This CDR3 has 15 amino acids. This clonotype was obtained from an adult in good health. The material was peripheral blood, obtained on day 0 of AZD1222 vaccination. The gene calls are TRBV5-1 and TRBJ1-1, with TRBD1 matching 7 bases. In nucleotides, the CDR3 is TGCGCCAGCAGCGCAGAGACAGGGAAAAACACTGAAGCTTTCTTT. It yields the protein CASSAETGKNTEAFF.